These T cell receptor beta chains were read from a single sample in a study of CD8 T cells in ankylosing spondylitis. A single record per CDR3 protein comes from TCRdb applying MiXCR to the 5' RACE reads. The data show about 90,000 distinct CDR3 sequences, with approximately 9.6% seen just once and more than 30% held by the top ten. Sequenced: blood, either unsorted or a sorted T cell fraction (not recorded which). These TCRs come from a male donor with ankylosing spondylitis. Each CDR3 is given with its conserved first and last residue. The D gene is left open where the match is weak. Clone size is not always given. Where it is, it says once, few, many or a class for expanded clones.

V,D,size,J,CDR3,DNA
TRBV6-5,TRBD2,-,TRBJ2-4,CASSYSRVEGGVAKNIQYF,TGTGCCAGCAGTTACTCGAGAGTGGAGGGAGGGGTAGCCAAAAACATTCAGTACTTC
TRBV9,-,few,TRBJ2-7,CASSVASSAFYEQYF,TGTGCCAGCAGCGTAGCGTCCAGTGCATTCTACGAGCAGTACTTC
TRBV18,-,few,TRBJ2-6,CASSPVTATFMSGANVLTF,TGTGCCAGCTCACCGGTGACAGCCACCTTCATGTCTGGGGCCAACGTCCTGACTTTC
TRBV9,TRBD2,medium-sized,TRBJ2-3,CASNAGLFSTDTQYF,TGTGCCAGCAACGCGGGACTATTTAGCACAGATACGCAGTATTTT
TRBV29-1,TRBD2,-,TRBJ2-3,CSALAGETDTQYF,TGCAGCGCCTTAGCGGGAGAGACAGATACGCAGTATTTT
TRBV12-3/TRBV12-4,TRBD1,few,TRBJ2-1,CASRSKGGRYNEQFF,TGTGCCAGCAGATCAAAAGGGGGCCGGTACAATGAGCAGTTCTTC
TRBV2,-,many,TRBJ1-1,CASSEARGGTEAFF,TGTGCCAGCAGTGAAGCAAGGGGCGGCACTGAAGCTTTCTTT
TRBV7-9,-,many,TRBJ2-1,CASSSRAIEQFF,TGTGCCAGCAGCTCTAGGGCGATTGAGCAGTTCTTC
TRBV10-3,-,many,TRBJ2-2,CAISGTAPHTGELFF,TGTGCCATCAGTGGGACAGCCCCACACACCGGGGAGCTGTTTTTT
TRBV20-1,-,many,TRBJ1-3,CSASSRGGNTIYF,TGCAGTGCTAGTTCCAGGGGTGGAAACACCATATATTTT
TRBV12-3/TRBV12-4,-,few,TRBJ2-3,CASSFAGDTDTQYF,TGTGCCAGCAGTTTCGCCGGGGACACAGATACGCAGTATTTT
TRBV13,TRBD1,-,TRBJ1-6,CASSINRGRNSPLHF,TGTGCCAGCAGCATCAACAGGGGGCGGAATTCACCCCTCCACTTT
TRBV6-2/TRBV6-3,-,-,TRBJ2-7,CASSYSMAYEQYF,TGTGCCAGCAGTTACTCGATGGCATACGAGCAGTACTTC
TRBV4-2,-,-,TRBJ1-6,CASSQDGQGGDYNSPLHF,TGTGCCAGCAGCCAAGATGGGCAGGGAGGGGACTATAATTCACCCCTCCACTTT
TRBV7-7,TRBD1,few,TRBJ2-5,CASSLGQGSAQYF,TGTGCCAGCAGCCTTGGACAGGGATCGGCCCAGTACTTC
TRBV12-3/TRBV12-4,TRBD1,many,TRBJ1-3,CASSWTGDTIYF,TGTGCCAGCAGTTGGACAGGGGACACCATATATTTT
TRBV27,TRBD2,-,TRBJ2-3,CASSFLAEHSTDTQYF,TGTGCCAGCAGTTTTCTAGCGGAACATAGCACAGATACGCAGTATTTT
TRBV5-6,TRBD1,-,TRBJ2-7,CASSLGQGAYYEQYF,TGTGCCAGCAGCTTAGGACAGGGGGCATACTACGAGCAGTACTTC
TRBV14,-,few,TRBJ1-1,CASSQDPPGGYGTEAFF,TGTGCCAGCAGCCAAGATCCTCCGGGAGGATATGGCACTGAAGCTTTCTTT
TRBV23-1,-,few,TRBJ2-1,CASSQPGISYNEQFF,TGCGCCAGCAGTCAACCCGGGATTTCCTACAATGAGCAGTTCTTC
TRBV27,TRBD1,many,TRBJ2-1,CASSFYTTGVEQFF,TGTGCCAGCAGTTTTTACACAACAGGGGTTGAGCAGTTCTTC
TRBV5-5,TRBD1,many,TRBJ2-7,CASSPTGGAYEQYF,TGTGCCAGCAGCCCGACAGGGGGGGCCTACGAGCAGTACTTC
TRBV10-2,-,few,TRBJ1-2,CASSALTDNYGYTF,TGCGCCAGCAGTGCCCTGACGGATAACTATGGCTACACCTTC
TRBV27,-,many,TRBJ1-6,CARTEGGFAHNSPLHF,TGTGCCCGAACAGAGGGGGGTTTTGCCCATAATTCACCCCTCCACTTT
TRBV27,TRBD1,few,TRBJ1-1,CASSLWDRGPNTEAFF,TGTGCCAGCAGTTTATGGGACAGGGGCCCGAACACTGAAGCTTTCTTT
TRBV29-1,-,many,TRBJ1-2,CSVERGNYGYTF,TGCAGCGTTGAAAGGGGGAACTATGGCTACACCTTC
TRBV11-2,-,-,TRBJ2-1,CASSTQESSYNEQFF,TGTGCCAGCAGCACCCAGGAGAGCTCCTACAATGAGCAGTTCTTC
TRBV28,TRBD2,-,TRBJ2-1,CASSFVASGGSSYNEQFF,TGTGCCAGCAGTTTCGTGGCTAGCGGGGGGAGCTCCTACAATGAGCAGTTCTTC
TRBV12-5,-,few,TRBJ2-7,CASGLGNSEQYF,TGTGCTAGTGGTTTGGGAAACAGTGAGCAGTACTTC
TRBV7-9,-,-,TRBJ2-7,CASSLGGDRSYEQYF,TGTGCCAGCAGCTTAGGGGGAGACAGGAGCTACGAGCAGTACTTC
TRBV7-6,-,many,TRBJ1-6,CASSLAGLGSPLHF,TGTGCCAGCAGCTTAGCAGGGTTAGGTTCACCCCTCCACTTT
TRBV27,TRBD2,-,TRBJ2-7,CASSLAGRTSLYEQYF,TGTGCCAGCAGTTTAGCGGGCCGGACTAGTCTGTACGAGCAGTACTTC
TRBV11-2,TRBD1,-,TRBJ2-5,CASSSTGTGIGTGQETQYF,TGTGCCAGCAGCTCCACTGGGACAGGGATCGGGACTGGCCAAGAGACCCAGTACTTC
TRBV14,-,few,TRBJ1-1,CASSQAGNTEAFF,TGTGCCAGCAGCCAAGCAGGGAACACTGAAGCTTTCTTT
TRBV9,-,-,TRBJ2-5,CASSPGGTAQETQYF,TGTGCCAGCAGCCCCGGAGGGACAGCCCAAGAGACCCAGTACTTC
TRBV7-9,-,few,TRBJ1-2,CASSLDLGRGYGYTF,TGTGCCAGCAGCCTCGACCTTGGGCGGGGGTATGGCTACACCTTC
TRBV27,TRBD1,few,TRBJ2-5,CASSFTGGRETQYF,TGTGCCAGCAGTTTTACAGGGGGCAGGGAGACCCAGTACTTC
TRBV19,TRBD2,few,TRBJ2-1,CASRSPPASGMDNEQFF,TGTGCCAGTAGATCCCCTCCGGCTAGCGGGATGGACAATGAGCAGTTCTTC
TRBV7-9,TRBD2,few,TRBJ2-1,CASSLREGTYNEQFF,TGTGCCAGCAGCTTGAGGGAGGGGACCTACAATGAGCAGTTCTTC
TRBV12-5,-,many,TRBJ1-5,CASDPGGNQPQHF,TGTGCTAGTGACCCGGGAGGCAATCAGCCCCAGCATTTT
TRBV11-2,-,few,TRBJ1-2,CASSQSVGYTF,TGTGCCAGCAGCCAGTCGGTTGGCTACACCTTC
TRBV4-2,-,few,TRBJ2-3,CASSQERADTQYF,TGTGCCAGCAGCCAAGAACGGGCAGATACGCAGTATTTT
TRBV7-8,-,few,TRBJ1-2,CASSGRIDYGYTF,TGTGCCAGCAGCGGGAGGATAGACTATGGCTACACCTTC
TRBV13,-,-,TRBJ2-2,CASSSYKNTGELFF,TGTGCCAGCAGCAGCTACAAGAACACCGGGGAGCTGTTTTTT
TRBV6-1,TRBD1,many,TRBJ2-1,CATQDRGDYNEQFF,TGTGCCACACAAGACAGGGGTGATTACAATGAGCAGTTCTTC
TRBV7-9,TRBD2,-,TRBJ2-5,CASSQSGGRETQYF,TGTGCCAGCAGCCAATCGGGAGGGCGAGAGACCCAGTACTTC
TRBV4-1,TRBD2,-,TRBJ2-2,CASSELAGEITGELFF,TGCGCCAGCAGTGAACTAGCGGGGGAGATCACCGGGGAGCTGTTTTTT
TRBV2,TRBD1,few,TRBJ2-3,CASSDPRQGSTDTQYF,TGTGCCAGCAGTGACCCCCGACAGGGGAGCACAGATACGCAGTATTTT
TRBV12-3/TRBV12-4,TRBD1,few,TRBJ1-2,CASSFPGQFYGYTF,TGTGCCAGCAGTTTTCCGGGACAGTTCTATGGCTACACCTTC
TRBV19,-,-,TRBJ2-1,CASSIAGEFNEQFF,TGTGCCAGTAGTATAGCGGGAGAGTTCAATGAGCAGTTCTTC
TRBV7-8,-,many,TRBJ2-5,CASSPRRAEWETQYF,TGTGCCAGCAGCCCTCGGAGAGCTGAGTGGGAGACCCAGTACTTC
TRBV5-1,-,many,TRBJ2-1,CASSLGFGNNEQFF,TGCGCCAGCAGCTTGGGGTTTGGAAACAATGAGCAGTTCTTC
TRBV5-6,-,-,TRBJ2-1,CASSGRPSYNEQFF,TGTGCCAGCAGCGGGAGGCCCTCCTACAATGAGCAGTTCTTC
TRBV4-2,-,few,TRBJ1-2,CASSKTTENYGYTF,TGTGCCAGCAGCAAAACGACGGAGAACTATGGCTACACCTTC
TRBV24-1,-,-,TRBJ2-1,CATSDLGLRGNEQFF,TGTGCCACCAGTGACCTCGGCCTTCGGGGTAATGAGCAGTTCTTC